This entry describes one TCR beta chain. Antigen unknown. The source of the sample is a study of cytomegalovirus exposure and HLA in healthy donors. Study outcomes and limitations: Most observed TCR sequences were rare, whereas some public TCRs were detected in many donors. The likely origin of a cluster of highly shared sequence variants was a sequencing artifact. As immune exposure information, only CMV serostatus was available.

PCR was performed using 60 Vbeta and 13 Jbeta primers. Assay used: immunoSEQ multiplex PCR; TCRdb lists only in-frame clones, some missing. The sample consists of about 200,000 clones, 82% of them appearing once. Germline assignment: CDR1 SGDLS and CDR2 YYNGEE. This CDR3 comprises 15 residues. Germline trimming cut 2 bases from V and 3 bases from J; bases unmatched to any gene: 5. The material sequenced was PBMCs. This chain uses TRBV9 with TRBJ2-1; 7 nucleotides line up with TRBD1. This TCR was recovered from a boy younger than 10 in good health and CMV-seronegative. CDR3 amino acids: CASSVENRGYNEQFF. CDR3 nucleotide sequence: TGTGCCAGCAGCGTGGAGAACAGGGGCTACAATGAGCAGTTCTTC.